These T cell receptor beta chains were read from a single sample in a study of cytomegalovirus exposure and HLA in healthy donors. Profiled with immunoSEQ multiplex PCR; TCRdb holds only in-frame clones, not every one. The profile shows about 130,000 clones, over 50% of them singletons. The material sequenced was PBMCs. These receptors came from a human donor in good health. The CDR3 runs from the conserved cysteine through the conserved F or W. D genes are given only for firm matches. The listing skips clone size in some rows; elsewhere it reads once, few, many or a size class.

CASSEAYGRPNQPQHF TGTGCCAGCAGTGAAGCGTACGGGAGACCCAATCAGCCCCAGCATTTT TRBV6-1 - - TRBJ1-5
CASSQNGGVGNQPQHF TGCGCCAGCAGCCAAAACGGGGGGGTGGGCAATCAGCCCCAGCATTTT TRBV4-3 - few TRBJ1-5
CASSSTSGRADTQYF TGTGCCAGCAGCTCAACTAGCGGGAGGGCAGATACGCAGTATTTT TRBV5-4 TRBD2 - TRBJ2-3
CASRARGGDYGYTF TGTGCCAGCAGAGCCCGGGGAGGGGACTATGGCTACACCTTC TRBV28 - - TRBJ1-2
CASSSPGTSGRASSYNEQFF TGCGCCAGCAGCTCCCCCGGGACTAGCGGGAGGGCGAGCTCCTACAATGAGCAGTTCTTC TRBV5-1 TRBD2 once TRBJ2-1
CASSSQYEQYF TGTGCCAGCAGCTCCCAGTACGAGCAGTACTTC TRBV5-4 - once TRBJ2-7
CASSRDPTGGSETQYF TGTGCCAGCAGTCGCGATCCGACAGGGGGCTCGGAGACCCAGTACTTC TRBV2 TRBD1 - TRBJ2-5
CASSTQGQGTYNEQFF TGTGCCAGCAGCACCCAAGGACAGGGCACCTACAATGAGCAGTTCTTC TRBV9 TRBD1 - TRBJ2-1
CASSQGQGAYGYTF TGTGCCAGCAGCCAGGGACAGGGCGCCTATGGCTACACCTTC TRBV28 TRBD1 - TRBJ1-2
CASSPPLGGEPLGYTF TGTGCCAGCTCACCACCGCTTGGGGGGGAACCCCTTGGCTACACCTTC TRBV18 - - TRBJ1-2
CASSLGLAGAPIQETQYF TGCGCCAGCAGCTTGGGTTTAGCGGGGGCACCTATCCAAGAGACCCAGTACTTC TRBV5-1 TRBD2 - TRBJ2-5
CASSLGLAGLSYEQYF TGTGCCAGCAGCTTAGGGCTAGCGGGACTCTCCTACGAGCAGTACTTC TRBV13 TRBD2 once TRBJ2-7
CASSEASINEQFF TGTGCCAGCAGTGAAGCTAGTATCAATGAGCAGTTCTTC TRBV2 - few TRBJ2-1
CASSVGQVSYEQYF TGTGCCAGCAGTGTAGGACAGGTCTCCTACGAGCAGTACTTC TRBV28 TRBD1 - TRBJ2-7
CASRDPLAEDGANLDTQYF TGTGCCAGCAGGGATCCTCTAGCGGAGGATGGGGCTAACTTGGATACGCAGTATTTT TRBV9 TRBD2 few TRBJ2-3
CASSPRLAGGMRDIQYF TGTGCCAGCTCACCACGGCTAGCGGGAGGGATGCGGGACATTCAGTACTTC TRBV18 TRBD2 few TRBJ2-4
CASSVLATAEQFF TGTGCCAGCAGCGTGTTAGCGACCGCTGAGCAGTTCTTC TRBV9 - - TRBJ2-1
CASSYSTGGDGYTF TGTGCCAGCAGTTACTCGACGGGGGGGGATGGCTACACCTTC TRBV6-5 - - TRBJ1-2
CASAWVASGRRSEQFF TGTGCCAGCGCTTGGGTCGCTAGCGGGAGAAGGAGCGAGCAGTTCTTC TRBV27 TRBD2 - TRBJ2-1
CASTSSGGSYNEQFF TGTGCCAGTACCTCTAGCGGAGGCTCCTACAATGAGCAGTTCTTC TRBV19 TRBD2 - TRBJ2-1
CASSPSGRADTGELFF TGTGCCAGCAGCCCTAGCGGGAGGGCCGATACCGGGGAGCTGTTTTTT TRBV28 TRBD2 once TRBJ2-2
CASSIVNGELFF TGTGCCAGTAGTATAGTTAACGGGGAGCTGTTTTTT TRBV19 - - TRBJ2-2
CASSCQGDYGYTF TGTGCCAGCAGTTGCCAGGGGGATTATGGCTACACCTTC TRBV6-7 TRBD1 - TRBJ1-2
CASSPGQGRAGTQYF TGTGCCAGCAGTCCGGGACAGGGTCGAGCAGGGACCCAGTACTTC TRBV7-9 TRBD1 - TRBJ2-5
CASSLRETQYF TGTGCCAGCAGCCTTAGAGAGACCCAGTACTTC TRBV11-3 - - TRBJ2-5